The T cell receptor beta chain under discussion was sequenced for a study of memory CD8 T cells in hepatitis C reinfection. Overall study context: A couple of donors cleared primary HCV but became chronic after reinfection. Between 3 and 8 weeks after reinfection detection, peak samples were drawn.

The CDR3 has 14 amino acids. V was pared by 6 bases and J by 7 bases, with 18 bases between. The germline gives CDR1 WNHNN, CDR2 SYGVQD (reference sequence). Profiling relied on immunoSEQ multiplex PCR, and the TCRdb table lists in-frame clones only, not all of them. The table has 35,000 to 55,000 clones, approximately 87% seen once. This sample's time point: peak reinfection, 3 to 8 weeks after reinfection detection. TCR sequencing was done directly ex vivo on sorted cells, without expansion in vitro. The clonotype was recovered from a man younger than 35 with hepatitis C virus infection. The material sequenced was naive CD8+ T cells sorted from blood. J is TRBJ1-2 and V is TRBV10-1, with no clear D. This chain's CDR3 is CASRKGGNVGGYTF. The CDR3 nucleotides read TGCGCCAGCAGAAAGGGAGGGAACGTCGGTGGCTACACCTTC.